The clone carrying this T cell receptor beta chain appeared a few times. What it recognizes is unknown. In the library, unique molecular identifiers were attached to individual cDNA molecules. Original data processing: TCR counts had a median of 95,638 per sample and spanned roughly 23,224 to 690,600. TCRdb processed the RACE reads anew with MiXCR; each CDR3 protein has one entry. The V and J calls shown here were made by TCRdb, not taken from the authors' results. The table lists some 200,000 distinct CDR3 sequences, around 30% of them singletons. The sample is drawn from a study of human T cells and chemical hapten exposure. The overall study: Patients, largely female, had alopecia areata, totalis or universalis.

With V trimmed by 4 bases and J by 6 bases, 6 bases remained unmatched. Germline values: CDR1 SQVTM, CDR2 ANQGSEA. The CDR3 has 13 amino acids. Study results and caveats: DPC sensitization did not alter TCRs above 1 in 1000 frequency.

Time point specified: pre-sensitization, week 0. The treatment is: therapeutic diphenylcyclopropenone sensitization with weekly scalp DPC. The chain has TRBV29-1 and TRBJ2-3, with 8 positions matching TRBD2. This receptor was identified in a woman aged 25 to 39 with alopecia areata. Some clones in this sample may be carry-over from other donors' samples. The material sequenced was whole blood, taken in connection with sensitization to the hapten diphenylcyclopropenone (DPC). CDR3 bases: TGCAGCGTTGTTTCCCCTAGCGGGGATACGCAGTATTTT. It translates to CSVVSPSGDTQYF.